This is a list of T cell receptor beta chains from one sample in a study of long-term antiretroviral therapy in people with HIV. Sequenced by immunoSEQ multiplex PCR; TCRdb stores in-frame clones only, minus some. This table holds 25,000 to 30,000 clones, roughly 83% found once. Sequencing was performed on unsorted PBMCs, taken 2.7 to 2.9 years after starting antiretroviral therapy. All receptors come from a man aged 25-40 years with HIV. Both conserved end residues are part of each CDR3. A D gene is named only where the DNA matches it firmly. Size values are once, few and many counts, or a class for expanded clones, and some rows have none.

d_gene	abundance	v_gene	j_gene	CDR3nt	CDR3aa
TRBD2	-	TRBV27	TRBJ2-1	TGTGCCAGCAGTTTAAGGTCCGGGACTATGTTGAATGAGCAGTTCTTC	CASSLRSGTMLNEQFF
TRBD1	-	TRBV7-9	TRBJ2-1	TGTGCCAGCAGCTTTAGTTGGGGACAGGGGGCGAACAATGAGCAGTTCTTC	CASSFSWGQGANNEQFF
TRBD2	-	TRBV5-3	TRBJ2-7	TGTGCCAGAAGCTGGACTAGCGGGAGACCATACGAGCAGTACTTC	CARSWTSGRPYEQYF
-	few	TRBV7-9	TRBJ1-2	TGTGCCAGCGGACACCAGGGAATCGCCTATGGCTACACCTTC	CASGHQGIAYGYTF
TRBD2	-	TRBV27	TRBJ2-7	TGTGCCAGCAGTTGGGGGGCTAGCGGGGCCCGGGGGGAGCAGTACTTC	CASSWGASGARGEQYF
TRBD1	-	TRBV5-1	TRBJ1-6	TGCGCCAGCAGCCACAGGGGTATGACAGGTTCCGATTCACCCCTCCACTTT	CASSHRGMTGSDSPLHF
TRBD2	-	TRBV28	TRBJ2-7	TGTGCCAGCAGTTTATCTCTAGCGGGAGTGCGAGAGCAGTACTTC	CASSLSLAGVREQYF
-	-	TRBV7-6	TRBJ1-3	TGTGCCAGCAGCTTAGTTGATGGTCTGGGACGTACCTCTGGAAACACCATATATTTT	CASSLVDGLGRTSGNTIYF
-	-	TRBV5-4	TRBJ1-3	TGTGCCAGCAGCTTGGCGGGGATAGGAAACACCATATATTTT	CASSLAGIGNTIYF
TRBD1	-	TRBV28	TRBJ1-2	TGTGCCAGCAGTTTGGACAGGGGGATCTATGGCTACACCTTC	CASSLDRGIYGYTF
TRBD1	-	TRBV7-9	TRBJ2-1	TGTGCCAGCAGCTTAGGACAGGGTGGAAATGAGCAGTTCTTC	CASSLGQGGNEQFF
TRBD1	once	TRBV6-1	TRBJ2-7	TGTGCCAGCAGTAAGGACAGGGGTGTATACGAGCAGTACTTC	CASSKDRGVYEQYF
TRBD2	once	TRBV10-1	TRBJ2-5	TGCGCCAGCAGCACGGGACTAGCGGGAGAGACCCAGTACTTC	CASSTGLAGETQYF
-	-	TRBV9	TRBJ2-3	TGTGCCAGCAGCGTAGGGACAGATACGCAGTATTTT	CASSVGTDTQYF
-	-	TRBV4-1	TRBJ2-7	TGCGCCAGCAGCCAAGGACTTAACTACGAGCAGTACTTC	CASSQGLNYEQYF
-	few	TRBV2	TRBJ1-2	TGTGCCAGCAGTGACCGTTCGGGGAGAGATGGCTACACCTTC	CASSDRSGRDGYTF
TRBD2	-	TRBV5-1	TRBJ2-3	TGCGCCAGCAGCTTGGTGGGACTACCCACAGATACGCAGTATTTT	CASSLVGLPTDTQYF
-	-	TRBV6-6	TRBJ1-1	TGTGCCATCCATCTGGGGGGGGCTCTGAACACTGAAGCTTTCTTT	CAIHLGGALNTEAFF
TRBD1	-	TRBV5-1	TRBJ1-4	TGCGCCAGCAGCCTGACAGGGTTGCGTCGAGAAAAACTGTTTTTT	CASSLTGLRREKLFF
-	-	TRBV5-5	TRBJ2-4	TGTGCCAGCAGCTTCAGTCCAAACATTCAGTACTTC	CASSFSPNIQYF
-	-	TRBV7-9	TRBJ1-4	TGTGCCAGCAGCTTAGTTAATTCTGGTGAAAAACTGTTTTTT	CASSLVNSGEKLFF
TRBD2	few	TRBV18	TRBJ2-7	TGTGCCAGCTCAGTTGCGGGAGGGACCTACGAGCAGTACTTC	CASSVAGGTYEQYF
TRBD1	-	TRBV6-1	TRBJ1-4	TGTGCCAGCAGTGAACTATACCGGGACAGGGGAAGGGAAAAACTGTTTTTT	CASSELYRDRGREKLFF
TRBD2	-	TRBV5-1	TRBJ2-1	TGCGCCAGCAAGGTCGGGAGGATCGGGAAGAATGAGCAGTTCTTC	CASKVGRIGKNEQFF
TRBD1	few	TRBV4-1	TRBJ2-7	TGCGCCAGCAGCCCCCGGGACAGTCCTCGCGAGCAGTACTTC	CASSPRDSPREQYF
-	few	TRBV7-3	TRBJ1-5	TGTGCCAGCAGCTTAGACGGAGGAAGCAATCAGCCCCAGCATTTT	CASSLDGGSNQPQHF
-	-	TRBV30	TRBJ2-5	TGTGCCTGGGAGGCCCACCAAGAGACCCAGTACTTC	CAWEAHQETQYF
-	-	TRBV28	TRBJ2-4	TGTGCCAGCAGTTTATCCATACTAGGCATTCAGTACTTC	CASSLSILGIQYF